These T cell receptor beta chains were read from a single sample in a study of post-analysis software for immune sequencing data. One entry per CDR3 protein results from TCRdb running MiXCR on the PCR reads. The sample carries almost 700,000 distinct CDR3 sequences, 59% recorded once. Sequencing was done on a sample of blood. All receptors come from a girl aged 2-10 years with multiple sclerosis. The CDR3 runs from the conserved cysteine through the conserved F or W. A D gene is named only where the DNA matches it firmly. Some rows mark clone size as missing; the rest say once, few, many or name a class of expanded clone.

J gene | clone size | V gene | D gene | CDR3 length | CDR3 protein | CDR3 DNA
TRBJ2-3 | few | TRBV27 | NA | 15 | CASSTGVVGTDTQYF | TGTGCCAGCAGTACGGGGGTTGTAGGCACAGATACGCAGTATTTT
TRBJ2-5 | few | TRBV15 | NA | 15 | CATSRVQRGQETQYF | TGTGCCACCAGCAGAGTCCAACGGGGCCAAGAGACCCAGTACTTC
TRBJ1-2 | NA | TRBV7-9 | NA | 15 | CASSLDSRANYGYTF | TGTGCCAGCAGCTTGGACAGCCGGGCTAACTATGGCTACACCTTC
TRBJ2-1 | few | TRBV2 | TRBD2 | 15 | CASTSGTSSYNEQFF | TGTGCCAGTACTAGCGGGACGAGCTCCTACAATGAGCAGTTCTTC
TRBJ1-2 | NA | TRBV6-2/TRBV6-3 | TRBD1 | 15 | CASGKPGGAGYGYTF | TGTGCCAGCGGCAAACCAGGGGGCGCTGGCTATGGCTACACCTTC
TRBJ2-1 | once | TRBV4-3 | TRBD1 | 18 | CASSQEWSGGYPYNKQFF | TGCGCCAGCAGCCAAGAGTGGTCAGGGGGCTACCCCTACAATAAGCAGTTCTTC
TRBJ2-1 | few | TRBV2 | NA | 15 | CASGPRLGAYNEQFF | TGTGCCAGCGGCCCTCGACTAGGGGCCTACAATGAGCAGTTCTTC
TRBJ1-1 | NA | TRBV5-1 | NA | 15 | CASTSGRGGGTEAFF | TGCGCCAGCACATCAGGAAGGGGCGGAGGCACTGAAGCTTTCTTT
TRBJ1-2 | few | TRBV12-3/TRBV12-4 | NA | 17 | CASSQPGHNLINYGYTF | TGTGCCAGCAGTCAGCCGGGACATAACCTCATAAACTATGGCTACACCTTC
TRBJ2-5 | NA | TRBV29-1 | TRBD1 | 13 | CSLRTGGRETQYF | TGCAGCCTAAGGACAGGGGGTAGAGAGACCCAGTACTTC
TRBJ2-3 | NA | TRBV5-1 | NA | 15 | CASSLETSDADTQYF | TGCGCCAGCAGCTTGGAAACATCGGACGCAGATACGCAGTATTTT
TRBJ1-2 | NA | TRBV6-2/TRBV6-3 | TRBD1 | 17 | CASSYSIFDRANYGYTF | TGTGCCAGCAGTTACAGTATTTTCGACAGGGCCAACTATGGCTACACCTTC
TRBJ2-3 | NA | TRBV20-1 | TRBD1 | 14 | CSTRDRTHTDTQYF | TGCAGTACGAGGGACAGGACACATACAGATACGCAGTATTTT
TRBJ2-6 | NA | TRBV3-1 | NA | 19 | CASSPHVGLHYSGANVLTF | TGTGCCAGCAGCCCTCACGTGGGCCTCCACTACTCTGGGGCCAACGTCCTGACTTTC
TRBJ2-7 | few | TRBV29-1 | NA | 14 | CSVGQRPSGYEQYF | TGCAGCGTCGGACAGCGCCCAAGTGGTTACGAGCAGTACTTC
TRBJ2-7 | few | TRBV7-6 | TRBD1 | 17 | CASSTREDRGPSYEQYF | TGTGCCAGCAGCACAAGGGAAGACAGGGGACCCTCCTACGAGCAGTACTTC
TRBJ2-5 | NA | TRBV10-3 | NA | 13 | CAISDLTVGEQYF | TGTGCCATCAGTGACCTTACCGTAGGGGAGCAGTACTTC
TRBJ2-3 | few | TRBV29-1 | TRBD2 | 14 | CSVLGRGTTDTQYF | TGCAGCGTTCTGGGGAGGGGAACGACAGATACGCAGTATTTT
TRBJ2-3 | few | TRBV7-3 | NA | 15 | CASSLGSAGTDTQYF | TGTGCCAGCAGCTTAGGCTCTGCTGGCACAGATACGCAGTATTTT
TRBJ1-1 | NA | TRBV11-2 | NA | 14 | CASSAPRGETEAFF | TGTGCCAGCAGCGCTCCAAGGGGGGAAACTGAAGCTTTCTTT
TRBJ2-7 | NA | TRBV10-3 | NA | 15 | CAISDRAPKSYEQYF | TGTGCCATCAGTGACAGGGCCCCCAAATCCTACGAGCAGTACTTC
TRBJ2-7 | NA | TRBV13 | TRBD2 | 13 | CASSSAGGHEQYF | TGTGCCAGCAGCTCCGCGGGGGGCCACGAGCAGTACTTC
TRBJ2-2 | NA | TRBV20-1 | NA | 13 | CSARHLNTGELFF | TGCAGTGCTAGGCACCTGAACACCGGGGAGCTGTTTTTT
TRBJ1-5 | few | TRBV5-5 | NA | 16 | CASSLVEGYSNQPQHF | TGTGCCAGCAGCTTGGTTGAAGGGTATAGCAATCAGCCCCAGCATTTT
TRBJ2-7 | NA | TRBV19 | NA | 14 | CASSIGVNLHEQYF | TGTGCCAGTAGTATCGGGGTCAACCTTCACGAGCAGTACTTC
TRBJ2-7 | NA | TRBV7-2 | TRBD2 | 15 | CASSLVAGGPFEQYF | TGTGCCAGCAGCCTAGTAGCGGGGGGGCCCTTTGAGCAGTACTTC
TRBJ2-1 | NA | TRBV27 | TRBD2 | 15 | CASRKLAEAYNEQFF | TGTGCCAGCAGGAAACTAGCGGAGGCATACAATGAGCAGTTCTTC
TRBJ2-7 | many | TRBV11-2 | NA | 12 | CASSLLGYEQYF | TGTGCCAGCAGCCTACTAGGCTACGAGCAGTACTTC
TRBJ2-5 | once | TRBV7-6 | TRBD1 | 12 | CASQTGEETQYF | TGTGCCAGCCAGACAGGGGAGGAGACCCAGTACTTC
TRBJ2-7 | NA | TRBV5-1 | TRBD1 | 14 | CASSSGQLIYEQYF | TGCGCCAGCAGCTCGGGACAGCTCATCTACGAGCAGTACTTC
TRBJ2-5 | NA | TRBV5-1 | TRBD2 | 16 | CASSLGLAGAPETQYF | TGCGCCAGCAGCTTGGGACTAGCGGGAGCCCCAGAGACCCAGTACTTC
TRBJ2-7 | few | TRBV20-1 | TRBD2 | 15 | CSARDMAGGLYEQYF | TGCAGTGCTAGAGATATGGCGGGAGGGCTCTACGAGCAGTACTTC
TRBJ2-3 | few | TRBV11-1 | NA | 20 | CASSFYGTLSRRRVPDTQYF | TGTGCCAGCAGCTTCTACGGGACATTAAGCCGTCGGCGCGTCCCAGATACGCAGTATTTT
TRBJ1-1 | few | TRBV6-1 | TRBD1 | 16 | CASSETGLDRNTEAFF | TGTGCCAGCAGTGAGACAGGGCTTGATCGGAACACTGAAGCTTTCTTT